Listed below are T cell receptor delta chains from one sample, sequenced in a study of gamma-delta chains in newborns, infants, children. TCRdb reapplied CATT to the reads. The sample includes around 3,000 delta-chain clones, under 3% of them seen just once. Specimen: blood. These receptors were obtained from a child who was a newborn, infant or young child, either healthy, febrile or measles-vaccinated (not recorded which). The CDR3 runs from the conserved cysteine through the conserved F or W. D genes are given only for firm matches. Clone size is not always given. Where it is, it says once, few, many or a class for expanded clones.

D gene,J gene,V gene,clone size,CDR3 protein,CDR3 DNA
TRDD3,TRDJ3,TRDV2,-,CARDSVLGDTRGSWDTRQMFF,TGTGCCCGTGACTCTGTACTGGGGGATACGCGTGGCTCCTGGGACACCCGACAGATGTTTTTC
-,TRDJ1,TRDV2,-,CACDPLAFPRGVPYTDKLTF,TGTGCCTGTGACCCCTTGGCATTCCCCCGGGGGGTTCCGTACACCGATAAACTCACCTTT
TRDD3,TRDJ3,TRDV2,-,CACDPAVSGGPSSWDTRQMFF,TGTGCCTGTGACCCGGCAGTGTCTGGGGGCCCCAGCTCCTGGGACACCCGACAGATGTTTTTC
TRDD3,TRDJ1,TRDV2,large,CACDTLSVLGDTPDKLIF,TGTGCCTGTGACACTCTTTCCGTACTGGGGGATACGCCCGATAAACTCATCTTT
-,TRDJ1,TRDV2,medium-sized,CACDPIEKNTDKLIF,TGTGCCTGTGACCCAATCGAGAAAAACACCGATAAACTCATCTTT
TRDD3,TRDJ3,TRDV2,medium-sized,CACDTVGDSSWDTRQMFF,TGTGCCTGTGACACCGTCGGGGATAGCTCCTGGGACACCCGACAGATGTTTTTC
TRDD2,TRDJ1,TRDV2,few,CACGTVQPSYVGAPGGKLIF,TGTGCCTGTGGCACCGTTCAGCCTTCCTACGTTGGGGCCCCAGGGGGTAAACTCATCTTT
TRDD3,TRDJ3,TRDV2,medium-sized,CACDTGWGIRRSSWDTRQMFF,TGTGCCTGTGACACCGGGTGGGGGATACGCCGAAGCTCCTGGGACACCCGACAGATGTTTTTC
TRDD3,TRDJ1,TRDV1,few,CALGEFNPTKDWGIGSDKLIF,TGTGCTCTTGGGGAATTCAATCCTACGAAGGACTGGGGGATAGGATCCGATAAACTCATCTTT
-,TRDJ3,TRDV2,-,CACDTVGVEGYSWDTRQMFF,TGTGCCTGTGACACCGTGGGAGTTGAGGGATACTCCTGGGACACCCGACAGATGTTTTTC
TRDD3,TRDJ1,TRDV2,medium-sized,CACDAVTGGYGLYTDKLIF,TGTGCCTGTGACGCGGTTACTGGGGGATACGGGCTCTACACCGATAAACTCATCTTT
TRDD3,TRDJ1,TRDV2,medium-sized,CACDNWGRTDKLIF,TGTGCCTGTGACAACTGGGGACGAACCGATAAACTCATCTTT
TRDD3,TRDJ1,TRDV2,medium-sized,CACDTLPTGGYASTDKLIF,TGTGCCTGTGACACGCTACCTACTGGGGGATACGCAAGCACCGATAAACTCATCTTT
TRDD3,TRDJ1,TRDV2,few,CACDPLLGDTDKLIF,TGTGCCTGTGACCCCTTACTGGGGGATACTGATAAACTCATCTTT
TRDD3,TRDJ3,TRDV2,medium-sized,CACDTVTGGSWDTRQMFF,TGTGCCTGTGACACCGTTACTGGGGGATCCTGGGACACCCGACAGATGTTTTTC
-,TRDJ3,TRDV2,medium-sized,CACDTVRPSSWDTRQMFF,TGTGCCTGTGACACCGTGAGACCTAGCTCCTGGGACACCCGACAGATGTTTTTC
TRDD3,TRDJ1,TRDV2,large,CACDPLGPGDTRGTDKLIF,TGTGCCTGTGACCCCCTAGGCCCGGGGGATACCCGAGGCACCGATAAACTCATCTTT
TRDD3,TRDJ1,TRDV2,large,CACDPLVLGDTRFTDKLIF,TGTGCCTGTGACCCCCTCGTACTGGGGGATACGCGGTTCACCGATAAACTCATCTTT
TRDD3,TRDJ1,TRDV2,-,CACDTLGDTGHTDKLIF,TGTGCCTGTGACACCCTGGGGGATACCGGGCACACCGATAAACTCATCTTT
TRDD3,TRDJ3,TRDV2,large,CACDTTGGSWDTRQMFF,TGTGCCTGTGACACTACTGGGGGATCCTGGGACACCCGACAGATGTTTTTC
-,TRDJ1,TRDV2,medium-sized,CACDTYFGSGDHPPETDKLIF,TGTGCCTGTGACACCTATTTTGGCTCTGGGGATCACCCGCCCGAGACCGATAAACTCATCTTT
TRDD3,TRDJ1,TRDV2,large,CACDPLGVPYTDKLIF,TGTGCCTGTGACCCACTGGGGGTACCGTACACCGATAAACTCATCTTT
-,TRDJ1,TRDV2,medium-sized,CACDTVGGQSDKLIF,TGTGCCTGTGACACCGTGGGGGGACAAAGCGATAAACTCATCTTT
-,TRDJ1,TRDV2,medium-sized,CACDMLGATDKLIF,TGTGCCTGTGACATGCTTGGAGCAACCGATAAACTCATCTTT
-,TRDJ3,TRDV2,large,CACDTAGPSSWDTRQMFF,TGTGCCTGTGACACCGCGGGGCCGAGCTCCTGGGACACCCGACAGATGTTTTTC
-,TRDJ1,TRDV1,few,CALGERPIPTRTPQAYTDKLIF,TGTGCTCTTGGGGAACGTCCAATCCCCACACGAACACCACAGGCCTACACCGATAAACTCATCTTT